This entry describes one TCR beta chain. This record belongs to a study of control samples from healthy donors and cancer patients. The junction had 4 bases not matched to a gene; V was cut back by 1 base and J by 3 bases. Looked up from germline, CDR1 is SEHNR and CDR2 is FQNEAQ (reference sequence). This CDR3 has 15 amino acids. The data were produced by immunoSEQ multiplex PCR, yet TCRdb's version contains in-frame clones alone and is incomplete. This table holds 180,000 or so clones, 75% to 95% found once. The sample consisted of blood. The rearrangement uses TRBV7-9 and TRBJ2-3; 7 nucleotides match TRBD2. The receptor was isolated from a woman in her twenties or thirties in good health. This CDR3 is CASSLVRRGTDTQYF. The CDR3 bases are TGTGCCAGCAGCTTAGTCCGGCGGGGGACAGATACGCAGTATTTT.